This TCR beta chain is drawn from a study of blood T cell repertoires in COVID-19. Germline-derived CDR1 and CDR2 are PRHDT and FYEKMQ (reference sequence). Trimming at V came to 1 base and at J to 4 bases, leaving 5 bases not matched to a gene. The CDR3 runs 17 residues. TCRdb's copy holds only in-frame clones and misses some; the assay was immunoSEQ multiplex PCR. The data contain approximately 100,000 clones, roughly 83% of them seen just once; the ten biggest clones take up 2.5% to 3.5%. The rearrangement uses TRBV13 and TRBJ1-6; TRBD1 agrees at 9 bases. The TCR was taken from a woman aged 80 or older with active or convalescent COVID-19. Source material: peripheral blood. Here the CDR3 reads CASSLASDRGYNSPLHF. The CDR3 nucleotides read TGTGCCAGCAGCTTAGCCAGTGACAGGGGGTATAATTCACCCCTCCACTTT.